Below, 20 T cell receptor beta chains from the same sample are listed, as sequenced in a study of post-analysis software for immune sequencing data (dated by TCRdb to 2013 to 2016). Points the paper makes about the study in general: Significantly higher frequencies in patients than in controls were found for about five TRBV segments, including TRBV5-6, TRBV5-1 and TRBV20-1.

The antigens for these receptors are not known. The library was made by PCR. Reads for this sample came from an Illumina HiSeq 2500. To reduce PCR and sequencing biases, unique molecular identifiers were incorporated into the TCR beta cDNA libraries. TCRdb trimmed public reads at Q25 via fastp, called clones via MiXCR and kept in-frame beta chains. Rows with one shared CDR3 protein collapse into an entry with the most common genes and DNA. This sample holds 800,000 to 950,000 distinct CDR3 sequences; under 70% were observed only once. Under 6% of the sample lies in the top ten. Material for sequencing was blood. These receptors were taken from a girl aged 10 to 17 with multiple sclerosis.

The chain joins TRBV29-1 to TRBJ1-1, with D unclear. Germline V gene data show CDR1 as SQVTM and CDR2 as ANQGSEA. With 4 bases removed from V and 0 bases from J, the gap between germline ends came to 12 bases. This CDR3 region has 14 residues. The CDR3 DNA is TGCAGCGTTGTTAGGGTTCTTATGAACACTGAAGCTTTCTTT. Translating gives CSVVRVLMNTEAFF.

In nucleotides, the CDR3 is TGTGCCAGCAGCTCGTGGAGAAGGACAGGCCTCACAGAGTACAATGAGCAGTTCTTC. Protein product: CASSSWRRTGLTEYNEQFF. V and J are TRBV7-9 and TRBJ2-1, with 7 bases aligning to TRBD1. CDR3 length: 19 residues. In germline, CDR1 is SEHNR, CDR2 FQNEAQ (reference sequence). After removal of 4 bases from V and 4 bases from J, the junction contained 19 bases not matched to a gene.

This clonotype was picked up one time. The CDR3 DNA reads as TGCGCCAGCAGCTTGGAGCACAGGGGGGTCGAGCAGTACTTC. It yields the protein CASSLEHRGVEQYF. The J gene is TRBJ2-5, the V gene TRBV5-1; 8 bases are shared with TRBD1. The J call may be in error: the DNA end matches TRBJ2-7 better. The CDR3 is made up of 14 amino acids. Germline CDR1 reads SGHRS; CDR2 reads YFSETQ.

The chain joins TRBV21-1 to TRBJ2-7; the tabulated D call, TRBD2, remains unverified against the DNA. TRBV21-1 is a known pseudogene. The CDR3 runs to 16 residues. DNA for the CDR3: TGTGCCAGCAGCAATGGGACTAGCGGGAGTTCCTACGAGCAGTACTTC. Amino acids: CASSNGTSGSSYEQYF.

This chain uses TRBV24-1 with TRBJ2-7; TRBD1 or TRBD2 may be the D gene (5 bases each). Per the germline V gene, CDR1 is KGHDR and CDR2 is SFDVKD. The CDR3 contains 13 residues. V was clipped by 9 bases and J by 6 bases, with 17 bases between them. The CDR3 region is CATQATGAFEQYF. The CDR3 region has the DNA TGTGCCACCCAAGCGACCGGGGCTTTCGAGCAGTACTTC.

This chain links TRBV5-1 with TRBJ2-1; 9 bases are a match to TRBD2. The assigned J gene may be wrong: the sequence end matches TRBJ2-7 better. In germline, CDR1 is SGHRS, CDR2 YFSETQ. The CDR3 covers 15 residues. The chain's CDR3 is CASSDTSGLTYEQYF. The CDR3 bases are TGCGCCAGCAGCGATACTAGCGGGTTAACCTACGAGCAGTACTTC.

The chain combines TRBV3-1 with TRBJ2-5; D ambiguous. The germline V gene encodes CDR1 LGHDT and CDR2 YNNKEL (reference sequence). This CDR3 spans 14 amino acids. V was trimmed by 5 bases and J by 4 bases, leaving 14 bases between them. The CDR3 DNA reads as TGTGCCAGCAGCGACCAAAGGCGACGAGAGACCCAGTACTTC. It yields the protein CASSDQRRRETQYF.

V gene TRBV6-5 combines with J gene TRBJ2-1; D is undetermined. V was trimmed by 0 bases and J by 5 bases, leaving 8 bases between them. The CDR3 loop spans 14 amino acids. Germline V CDR1 and CDR2: MNHEY, SVGAGI. CDR3 sequence: CASSYSGLDNEQFF. CDR3 sequence (DNA): TGTGCCAGCAGTTACTCAGGGCTCGACAATGAGCAGTTCTTC.

The chain is built from TRBV5-1 and TRBJ2-1; the match to TRBD2 covers 9 bases. CDR1 SGHRS and CDR2 YFSETQ come from the germline V gene. This CDR3 is built from 15 residues. Trimming took 4 bases from V and 5 from J; bases not matched to a gene: 7. CDR3 residues: CASSPAGLADNEQFF. Written as DNA, the CDR3 is TGCGCCAGCAGCCCAGCGGGACTAGCCGACAATGAGCAGTTCTTC.

This clonotype appeared once. The chain combines TRBV7-9 with TRBJ2-7, with TRBD2 matching over 11 bases. V was pared by 5 bases and J by 1 base, with 10 bases of the junction left unmatched. The CDR3 spans 17 residues. Germline CDR1 reads SEHNR; CDR2 reads FQNEAQ (reference sequence). DNA for the CDR3: TGTGCCAGCAGCCAACCCGGGACTAGCGGTTGGTCCTACGAGCAGTACTTC. Translating it yields CASSQPGTSGWSYEQYF.

Concerning this clonotype itself: Its ends do not fully match the called genes, so a read error is possible. The rearrangement joins TRBV4-1 to TRBJ2-7, with D possibly being TRBD1 (6 bases). The CDR3 consists of 13 residues. From germline, CDR1 is MGHRA and CDR2 YSYEKL. DNA of the CDR3: TGCACCAGCAGTCAACAGGGACCGTACGAGCAGTACTTC. It is translated as CTSSQQGPYEQYF.

The V gene is TRBV29-1, the J gene TRBJ2-1; D remains unclear. The CDR3 runs to 11 residues. The V gene lost 7 bases and the J gene lost 6 bases, with 10 bases spanning the gap. The germline gives CDR1 SQVTM, CDR2 ANQGSEA. This chain's CDR3 is CSAQGTNEQFF. The CDR3 nucleotides are TGCAGCGCCCAAGGTACCAATGAGCAGTTCTTC.

The V and J genes are TRBV11-2 and TRBJ2-1; tentatively, D is TRBD1 (8 bases). The CDR3 is 13 amino acids. The germline CDR1 and CDR2 sequences are SGHAT and FQNNGV. The V and J ends lost 5 bases and 9 bases respectively, with 14 bases between them. The CDR3 loop reads CASSGQGGGEQFF. CDR3 DNA sequence: TGTGCCAGCAGCGGACAGGGAGGGGGTGAGCAGTTCTTC.

CDR3 amino acids: CASSYSPRGGKYNEQFF. Written as DNA, the CDR3 is TGTGCCAGCAGTTACTCCCCGCGGGGGGGTAAGTACAATGAGCAGTTCTTC. The chain joins TRBV6-5 to TRBJ2-1; 9 bases line up with TRBD2. The ends lost 0 bases at V and 4 bases at J; junction bases unmatched: 7. The germline V gene encodes CDR1 MNHEY and CDR2 SVGAGI. This CDR3 is built from 17 residues.

The chain carries TRBV5-1 and TRBJ2-5; the D is unclear. Trimming removed 4 bases at V and 1 base at J, with 11 bases between. The germline V gene encodes CDR1 SGHRS and CDR2 YFSETQ. The CDR3 has 14 amino acids. The chain's CDR3 is CASSIGDFQETQYF. The CDR3 DNA sequence: TGCGCCAGCAGCATCGGAGACTTCCAAGAGACCCAGTACTTC.

Ten or more counts support this clonotype. V and J are TRBV6-6 and TRBJ2-7; D may be TRBD1 (5 bases). V was shortened by 4 bases and J by 2 bases, with 12 bases between the two germline ends. From germline, CDR1 is MNHNY and CDR2 SVGAGI (reference sequence). The length of the CDR3 is 14 residues. CDR3 DNA sequence: TGTGCCAGCAGTTCCCGACAGTTGCCCTACGAGCAGTACTTC. Protein product: CASSSRQLPYEQYF.

The V call is TRBV7-8, the J call TRBJ1-4; D gene uncertain. V lost 4 bases, J lost 3 bases, and 30 bases lay in between. Germline V gene data show CDR1 as SGHVS and CDR2 as FQNEAQ. The length of the CDR3 is 21 residues. CDR3 residues: CASSSPYIGPEQNSPNEKLFF. The CDR3 DNA sequence: TGTGCCAGCAGCTCCCCTTACATTGGGCCCGAACAAAACAGCCCTAATGAAAAACTGTTTTTT.

This chain links TRBV29-1 with TRBJ2-3; the D is unclear. The CDR3 sequence is 14 residues long. Trimming cost V 3 bases and J 3 bases, with 13 bases left between them. The V gene's germline CDR1 is SQVTM and CDR2 ANQGSEA. CDR3 protein: CSVDQPQGTDTQYF. The CDR3 nucleotides are TGCAGCGTTGACCAGCCCCAAGGGACAGATACGCAGTATTTT.

This clonotype was seen only a few times. V gene TRBV5-1 combines with J gene TRBJ2-7; 12 positions match TRBD1. The trim removed 0 bases at V and 3 bases at J, leaving 13 bases unmatched. This CDR3 is built from 19 residues. CDR1 SGHRS and CDR2 YFSETQ come from the germline V gene. The CDR3 DNA sequence: TGCGCCAGCAGCTTGGCCGGGACAGGGGGCCCAGGGGTGGTCTACGAGCAGTACTTC. Translation: CASSLAGTGGPGVVYEQYF.

This chain uses TRBV4-1 with TRBJ2-5, with a possible D match to TRBD1 (7 bases). The DNA end is more similar to TRBJ2-7, so the J call may be wrong. The CDR3 contains 14 residues. CDR1 and CDR2 (germline): MGHRA, YSYEKL. Here the CDR3 DNA reads TGCGCCAGCAGCCCCATGGAGGGGGCTCACGAGCAGTACTTC. Residues: CASSPMEGAHEQYF.